This T cell receptor (beta chain) was captured by sequencing in a study of cytomegalovirus exposure and HLA in healthy donors. Overall study findings and caveats: Most TCR sequences showed up rarely, but some public TCRs showed up in many donors. Associated with cytomegalovirus, according to the listing, were 150 to 200 TCR beta chains.

Assay: immunoSEQ multiplex PCR; the TCRdb copy retains only in-frame clones and omits some. The sample lists roughly 350,000 clones; about nine tenths were seen once. The CDR3 is 16 residues long. Per germline, CDR1 SGHVS and CDR2 FQNEAQ. V lost 3 bases and J lost 6, with 18 bases in between. For this clone: Its cognate antigen is unknown.

The gene calls are TRBV7-8 and TRBJ1-5; D may be TRBD1 (5 bases). The TCR was taken from a woman between 18 and 29 years old in good health and CMV-seronegative. Sequencing used PBMCs. This chain's CDR3 is CASSFSRVLLGQPQHF. The CDR3 DNA is TGTGCCAGCAGCTTCTCCAGGGTCCTACTGGGTCAGCCCCAGCATTTT.